Each of the 30 T cell receptor beta chains below was sequenced from the same sample in a study of CD8 T cells in ankylosing spondylitis. From the 5' RACE reads, TCRdb called clonotypes with MiXCR, one entry per CDR3 protein. The data hold more than 150,000 distinct CDR3 sequences, with roughly 13% observed a single time. Sequenced material: blood, either unsorted or a sorted T cell fraction (not recorded which). The origin of the receptors is a male donor with ankylosing spondylitis or in good health (not recorded which).

This chain connects TRBV3-1 to TRBJ1-5; D is possibly TRBD1 (6 bases). V lost 0 bases and J lost 5, with 11 bases in between. CDR1 is LGHDT, CDR2 YNNKEL, per germline (reference sequence). This CDR3 has 15 residues. The CDR3 sequence is CASSQDGGQDQPQHF. In nucleotides, the CDR3 is TGTGCCAGCAGCCAAGACGGGGGGCAGGATCAGCCCCAGCATTTT.

This clonotype was seen only a few times. This sequence joins TRBV27 and TRBJ2-5; 10 bases agree with TRBD1. With 4 bases clipped from V and 4 bases from J, the junction kept 3 bases outside the gene matches. The CDR3 spans 14 residues. Germline V gives CDR1 MNHEY, CDR2 SMNVEV (reference sequence). As DNA, the CDR3 is TGTGCCAGCAGTTCCTGGACAGGGGGAGAGACCCAGTACTTC. Its translation: CASSSWTGGETQYF.

This chain joins TRBV10-3 and TRBJ1-4, with D perhaps TRBD1 (6 bases). The CDR3 is 13 residues long. CDR1 and CDR2 from the germline V gene are ENHRY and SYGVKD. V shed 3 bases and J shed 8 bases, with 10 bases lying between them. As DNA, the CDR3 is TGTGCCATCAGTGAACGGGACAACGAAAAACTGTTTTTT. This translates into CAISERDNEKLFF.

The chain links TRBV6-1 to TRBJ2-2, with D unclear. Per the germline V gene, CDR1 is MNHNS and CDR2 is SASEGT. V gave up 5 bases and J gave up 6 bases, with 16 bases separating them. The CDR3 length is 15 residues. The CDR3 loop reads CASSPVDGPAGELFF. CDR3 coding DNA: TGTGCCAGCAGTCCAGTCGATGGGCCTGCCGGGGAGCTGTTTTTT.

The rearrangement links TRBV9 to TRBJ1-1; D not resolved. Germline loops: CDR1 SGDLS, CDR2 YYNGEE. V dropped 0 bases and J dropped 1 base, with 10 bases sitting between them. This CDR3 is 15 amino acids long. For the CDR3, the DNA is TGTGCCAGCAGCGTAGGGGGAGGTAGGAACACTGAAGCTTTCTTT. This gives the protein CASSVGGGRNTEAFF.

Many counts were recorded for this clonotype. V usage is TRBV5-1 and J usage is TRBJ1-1, with D tentatively TRBD1 (6 bases). CDR3 length equals 14 residues. CDR1 and CDR2 from the germline V gene are SGHRS and YFSETQ. V lost 4 bases and J lost 1, with 11 bases in between. The CDR3 region has the DNA TGCGCCAGCAGCCGGGGGCCTGGGAACACTGAAGCTTTCTTT. Translation: CASSRGPGNTEAFF.

This clonotype turned up a few times. The V and J genes are TRBV27 and TRBJ2-7; D is ambiguous. This CDR3 comprises 13 residues. V lost 3 bases, J lost 5 bases, and 11 bases lay in between. Germline loops: CDR1 MNHEY, CDR2 SMNVEV (reference sequence). The CDR3 DNA sequence: TGTGCCAGCAGTTTGACCGCCTTTGACGAGCAGTACTTC. Encoded protein: CASSLTAFDEQYF.

This clonotype showed up just a few times. V usage is TRBV25-1 and J usage is TRBJ1-1; D not certain. This CDR3 comprises 15 residues. CDR1 is MGHDK, CDR2 SYGVNS, per germline. Deletions cut 1 base from V and 5 bases from J, with 14 bases between. In DNA, the CDR3 is TGTGCCAGCAGTGAATCAGCGGCGTGGGGAACTGAAGCTTTCTTT. This gives the protein CASSESAAWGTEAFF.

This clonotype was counted only a few times. The chain joins TRBV12-3 or TRBV12-4 to TRBJ1-2, with TRBD1 as a possible D gene (5 bases). This CDR3 is 14 amino acids long. V lost 1 base and J lost 4, with 10 bases in between. The CDR3 loop is CASSLGEGSYGYTF. The CDR3 coding sequence is TGTGCCAGCAGTTTAGGAGAGGGGTCCTATGGCTACACCTTC.

The chain joins TRBV5-1 to TRBJ1-2; TRBD1 matches at 8 bases. The CDR3 has 14 amino acids. V gave up 4 bases and J gave up 4 bases; unmatched junction bases: 6. CDR1 SGHRS and CDR2 YFSETQ come from the germline V gene. DNA for the CDR3: TGCGCCAGCAGCCCTACGGACAGGGCCTATGGCTACACCTTC. As protein: CASSPTDRAYGYTF.

V gene TRBV29-1 combines with J gene TRBJ2-7, with TRBD1 matching 8 bases. The CDR3 contains 14 residues. V shed 3 bases and J 3 bases; nucleotides not matched to a gene: 7. Germline CDR1 reads SQVTM; CDR2 reads ANQGSEA. The CDR3 protein is CSVEVSGGRYEQYF. The CDR3 DNA reads as TGCAGCGTTGAGGTGTCAGGGGGCCGCTACGAGCAGTACTTC.

This clonotype was seen only a few times. V gene TRBV15 combines with J gene TRBJ2-2; possibly TRBD1 or TRBD2 for D (6 bases each). Germline V gene data show CDR1 as LNHNV and CDR2 as YYDKDF (reference sequence). The V end lost 3 bases, the J end lost 3 bases, and 14 bases lay between the germline ends. CDR3 length: 16 amino acids. The CDR3 loop is CATSRGSGADTGELFF. Written as DNA, the CDR3 is TGTGCCACCAGCAGGGGGTCGGGGGCGGACACCGGGGAGCTGTTTTTT.

This chain links TRBV29-1 with TRBJ1-1, with D maybe TRBD1 (5 bases). The CDR3 has 12 residues. Per the germline V gene, CDR1 is SQVTM and CDR2 is ANQGSEA. V lost 5 bases to trimming and J lost 5 bases, with 12 bases between them. The DNA of the CDR3 is TGCAGCGTTACCCCGGGGGGGACTGAAGCTTTCTTT. The encoded protein is CSVTPGGTEAFF.

At least ten counts were recorded for this clonotype. The V and J genes are TRBV29-1 and TRBJ2-7; a possible D gene is TRBD1 (5 bases). The V gene lost 7 bases and the J gene lost 2 bases, with 18 bases spanning the gap. CDR3 length: 14 residues. Germline CDR1 and CDR2: SQVTM and ANQGSEA. This CDR3 is CSAGQGLPPYEQYF. CDR3 bases: TGCAGCGCCGGCCAGGGCCTCCCTCCCTACGAGCAGTACTTC.

This clonotype has more than one count but fewer than ten. V and J are TRBV3-1 and TRBJ2-3; 7 bases map to TRBD2. The CDR3 loop spans 18 amino acids. Germline CDR1 and CDR2: LGHDT and YNNKEL (reference sequence). With V trimmed by 0 bases and J by 0 bases, 9 bases remained unmatched. In nucleotides, the CDR3 is TGTGCCAGCAGCCAAGAAGTGGAGGATAGCGGGAGCACAGATACGCAGTATTTT. It is translated as CASSQEVEDSGSTDTQYF.

The table lists this clonotype with a few counts. The chain carries TRBV6-5 and TRBJ1-1; D gene uncertain. Trimming shortened V by 0 bases and J by 8 bases, and 13 bases separated the two germline ends. This CDR3 region has 14 residues. Germline V lookup: CDR1 MNHEY, CDR2 SVGAGI. CDR3 coding DNA: TGTGCCAGCAGTTACTCGTCAGCCGCAAACGAAGCTTTCTTT. Translating gives CASSYSSAANEAFF.

The genes are TRBV11-1 and TRBJ2-7; 8 nucleotides match TRBD1. The V and J ends lost 1 base and 7 bases, in that order; junction bases with no gene match: 18. The length of the CDR3 is 18 residues. CDR1 SGHAT and CDR2 FQDESV come from the germline V gene (reference sequence). The CDR3 sequence: CASSLGGTDRGSRREQYF. CDR3 nucleotides: TGTGCCAGCAGCTTAGGGGGAACCGACAGGGGTTCCCGCCGTGAGCAGTACTTC. The full variable domain, in which reference TRBV11-1 and TRBJ2-7 provide the parts outside the CDR3, is EAEVAQSPRYKITEKSQAVAFWCDPISGHATLYWYRQILGQGPELLVQFQDESVVDDSQLPKDRFSAERLKGVDSTLKIQPAELGDSAMYLCASSLGGTDRGSRREQYFGPGTRLTVT.

The chain employs TRBV2 and TRBJ2-7, with 7 bases lining up with TRBD1. CDR3 size: 14 residues. Trimming at V came to 6 bases and at J to 2 bases, leaving 7 bases not matched to a gene. Germline V lookup: CDR1 SNHLY, CDR2 FYNNEI. CDR3 DNA sequence: TGTGCCAGCAGCGGGTGGGACAGTCCCTACGAGCAGTACTTC. This encodes CASSGWDSPYEQYF.

The genes are TRBV7-9 and TRBJ2-7, with 7 bases fitting TRBD2. J gave up 0 bases and V 1 base, and 9 bases lay outside the gene matches. CDR3 length: 17 amino acids. Germline V gives CDR1 SEHNR, CDR2 FQNEAQ (reference sequence). The chain's CDR3 is CASSLGEGSHPSYEQYF. The CDR3 DNA follows: TGTGCCAGCAGCTTAGGGGAGGGGAGCCACCCCTCCTACGAGCAGTACTTC.

This clonotype has at least ten counts. This chain links TRBV10-3 with TRBJ1-2, with 7 bases aligning to TRBD1. CDR1 is ENHRY, CDR2 SYGVKD, per germline. The junction had 9 bases not matched to a gene; V was cut back by 10 bases and J by 1 base. The CDR3 spans 14 residues. CDR3 residues: CASEAGTDNYGYTF. As DNA, the CDR3 is TGTGCCAGCGAGGCCGGGACAGATAACTATGGCTACACCTTC.

This clonotype was seen more than once but under ten times. This chain uses TRBV6-1 with TRBJ1-2; D is possibly TRBD1 (5 bases). CDR1 and CDR2 (germline): MNHNS, SASEGT. CDR3 size: 13 residues. Deletions cut 8 bases from V and 6 bases from J, with 16 bases between. The DNA for the CDR3 is TGTGCCAGCGGCCCTCGCAGGGAGGATGGCTACACCTTC. This sequence encodes CASGPRREDGYTF.

This clonotype was observed a handful of times. V gene TRBV30 combines with J gene TRBJ2-3; the D gene is possibly TRBD2 (5 bases). Germline V gene sequence: CDR1 GTSNPN, CDR2 SVGIG (reference sequence). The germline V and J ends were trimmed by 2 bases and 4 bases, with 10 bases remaining between them. The CDR3 loop spans 13 amino acids. This chain's CDR3 is CAWSYGVPDTQYF. The CDR3 DNA sequence: TGTGCCTGGAGTTACGGGGTACCAGATACGCAGTATTTT.

This clonotype turned up a few times. CDR3: CASRGQLANTGELFF. The CDR3 region has the DNA TGTGCCAGCAGGGGACAGCTCGCGAACACCGGGGAGCTGTTTTTT. The chain has TRBV7-9 and TRBJ2-2, with 7 bases identical to TRBD1. The CDR3 sequence is 15 residues long. V was pared by 6 bases and J by 0 bases, with 4 bases of the junction left unmatched. The germline V gene encodes CDR1 SEHNR and CDR2 FQNEAQ (reference sequence).

This clonotype was seen more than once but under ten times. The chain employs TRBV9 and TRBJ2-1; the D is unclear. The CDR3 covers 15 residues. Germline CDR1 SGDLS, CDR2 YYNGEE. The V end lost 4 bases, the J end lost 5 bases, and 16 bases lay between the germline ends. The CDR3 here is CASSPSGQRDNEQFF. DNA of the CDR3: TGTGCCAGCAGCCCTTCGGGTCAGCGAGACAATGAGCAGTTCTTC.

There are a few counts of this clonotype. This chain uses TRBV20-1 with TRBJ2-3, with 11 bases fitting TRBD2. Per germline, CDR1 DFQATT and CDR2 SNEGSKA (reference sequence). V trimming: 5 bases; J trimming: 3 bases; junction bases outside the gene matches: 4. The CDR3 runs 14 residues. CDR3 amino acids: CSAPLAGETDTQYF. In DNA, the CDR3 is TGCAGTGCTCCACTAGCGGGAGAGACAGATACGCAGTATTTT.

This clonotype has a count of ten or more. The chain employs TRBV20-1 and TRBJ2-7; 8 positions match TRBD2. This CDR3 region has 14 residues. Germline V CDR1 and CDR2: DFQATT, SNEGSKA (reference sequence). V was pared by 3 bases and J by 3 bases, with 7 bases of the junction left unmatched. CDR3 in DNA: TGCAGTGCTAGGTTAGCGGGAATTGACTACGAGCAGTACTTC. The encoded protein is CSARLAGIDYEQYF.

This clonotype was seen ten or more times. The V and J genes are TRBV27 and TRBJ2-2, with a possible D match to TRBD1 (6 bases). Germline loops: CDR1 MNHEY, CDR2 SMNVEV (reference sequence). V gave up 8 bases and J gave up 5 bases, with 24 bases separating them. This CDR3 has 17 amino acids. The CDR3 nucleotides read TGTGCCAGCCGGTGGGGTGTTGGTCAGGGGAAAACCGGGGAGCTGTTTTTT. Translating it yields CASRWGVGQGKTGELFF.

V usage is TRBV5-6 and J usage is TRBJ1-1; maybe TRBD1 (5 bases). The germline V gene encodes CDR1 SGHDT and CDR2 YYEEEE. This CDR3 has 15 residues. V was trimmed by 4 bases and J by 2 bases, leaving 15 bases between them. For the CDR3, the DNA is TGTGCCAGCAGCGGGGGGACCGTAGTTAACACTGAAGCTTTCTTT. Protein sequence: CASSGGTVVNTEAFF.

Here the CDR3 reads CASSVWGLIRSPLHF. As DNA, the CDR3 is TGTGCCAGCTCCGTCTGGGGGCTAATCAGGTCACCCCTCCACTTT. The rearrangement uses TRBV18 and TRBJ1-6, with a possible D match to TRBD1 (6 bases). Germline V lookup: CDR1 KGHSH, CDR2 LQKENI. V shed 6 bases and J shed 10 bases, with 19 bases lying between them. The CDR3 covers 15 residues.

The gene calls are TRBV12-3 or TRBV12-4 and TRBJ1-2, with D possibly TRBD1 on 6 matching bases. The V end was cut by 3 bases, the J end by 2 bases, with 10 bases between. The CDR3 sequence is 14 residues long. The CDR3 DNA sequence: TGTGCCAGCAGTTTCCGACAGGACAACTATGGCTACACCTTC. It codes for CASSFRQDNYGYTF.